These T cell receptor beta chains were read from a single sample in a study of T cell responses to AZD1222 COVID-19 vaccine. Sequenced by immunoSEQ multiplex PCR; TCRdb stores in-frame clones only, minus some. The table shows around 90,000 clones, with just over 85% occurring only once. The sequencing used peripheral blood, collected on day 0 of AZD1222 vaccination. The receptors come from an adult in good health. CDR3s include the opening cysteine and the closing phenylalanine or tryptophan. Fields, in order: V gene, D gene, J gene, clone size, CDR3 length, CDR3 protein, CDR3 DNA. D genes are given only for firm matches. Clone size is shown for a subset of rows, as once, few, many or a class of expanded clone.

v_gene: TRBV27
d_gene: -
j_gene: TRBJ2-3
abundance: -
len: 13
CDR3aa: CASSRGRPDTQYF
CDR3nt: TGTGCCAGCAGCAGGGGACGGCCAGATACGCAGTATTTT

v_gene: TRBV9
d_gene: TRBD2
j_gene: TRBJ2-3
abundance: once
len: 16
CDR3aa: CASSPGLAGGPDTQYF
CDR3nt: TGTGCCAGCAGCCCGGGACTAGCGGGAGGGCCCGATACGCAGTATTTT

v_gene: TRBV10-3
d_gene: TRBD1
j_gene: TRBJ2-4
abundance: -
len: 15
CDR3aa: CAISSTGTAENIQYF
CDR3nt: TGTGCCATCAGTAGCACCGGGACAGCCGAAAACATTCAGTACTTC

v_gene: TRBV7-2
d_gene: TRBD2
j_gene: TRBJ2-7
abundance: -
len: 15
CDR3aa: CASSLGLAGVYEQYF
CDR3nt: TGTGCCAGCAGCTTAGGCCTAGCGGGGGTATACGAGCAGTACTTC

v_gene: TRBV6-5
d_gene: TRBD1
j_gene: TRBJ1-1
abundance: -
len: 15
CDR3aa: CASTLVRGRGTEAFF
CDR3nt: TGTGCCAGCACCCTGGTTAGGGGGCGCGGGACTGAAGCTTTCTTT

v_gene: TRBV5-1
d_gene: TRBD1
j_gene: TRBJ1-6
abundance: -
len: 15
CDR3aa: CASSSQGLYNSPLHF
CDR3nt: TGCGCCAGCAGCTCACAGGGGTTGTATAATTCACCCCTCCACTTT

v_gene: TRBV30
d_gene: -
j_gene: TRBJ2-7
abundance: few
len: 17
CDR3aa: CAWSYPPRLTGTYEQYF
CDR3nt: TGTGCCTGGAGCTACCCTCCAAGATTGACAGGCACCTACGAGCAGTACTTC

v_gene: TRBV27
d_gene: TRBD2
j_gene: TRBJ2-1
abundance: -
len: 17
CDR3aa: CASSPGLAGGVSNEQFF
CDR3nt: TGTGCCAGCAGTCCGGGACTAGCGGGAGGGGTCTCCAATGAGCAGTTCTTC

v_gene: TRBV11-2
d_gene: -
j_gene: TRBJ2-2
abundance: -
len: 12
CDR3aa: CASSPGLGELFF
CDR3nt: TGTGCCAGCAGCCCGGGACTCGGGGAGCTGTTTTTT

v_gene: TRBV9
d_gene: TRBD1
j_gene: TRBJ1-6
abundance: once
len: 16
CDR3aa: CASSAEGTGRDSPLHF
CDR3nt: TGTGCCAGCAGCGCAGAAGGGACAGGGAGGGATTCACCCCTCCACTTT

v_gene: TRBV30
d_gene: TRBD2
j_gene: TRBJ2-1
abundance: -
len: 14
CDR3aa: CAWTRTSGGDEQFF
CDR3nt: TGTGCCTGGACCCGGACTAGCGGGGGCGATGAGCAGTTCTTC

v_gene: TRBV30
d_gene: -
j_gene: TRBJ1-1
abundance: -
len: 11
CDR3aa: CAWSLGTEAFF
CDR3nt: TGTGCCTGGAGTCTGGGTACTGAAGCTTTCTTT

v_gene: TRBV9
d_gene: -
j_gene: TRBJ2-1
abundance: -
len: 14
CDR3aa: CASSVDEGEGEQFF
CDR3nt: TGTGCCAGCAGCGTAGATGAGGGAGAGGGTGAGCAGTTCTTC

v_gene: TRBV5-1
d_gene: -
j_gene: TRBJ2-5
abundance: -
len: 14
CDR3aa: CASSLEGAQETQYF
CDR3nt: TGCGCCAGCAGCTTGGAGGGAGCCCAAGAGACCCAGTACTTC

v_gene: TRBV5-4
d_gene: -
j_gene: TRBJ1-2
abundance: -
len: 11
CDR3aa: CASRGAWDYTF
CDR3nt: TGTGCCAGCAGAGGAGCCTGGGACTACACCTTC

v_gene: TRBV29-1
d_gene: TRBD1
j_gene: TRBJ1-5
abundance: once
len: 13
CDR3aa: CSVLTGGGQPQHF
CDR3nt: TGCAGCGTTCTAACAGGGGGCGGACAGCCCCAGCATTTT

v_gene: TRBV2
d_gene: -
j_gene: TRBJ2-7
abundance: -
len: 13
CDR3aa: CASNGVGSYEQYF
CDR3nt: TGTGCCAGCAATGGGGTTGGCTCCTACGAGCAGTACTTC

v_gene: TRBV5-1
d_gene: -
j_gene: TRBJ2-3
abundance: -
len: 14
CDR3aa: CASSLAPGTDTQYF
CDR3nt: TGCGCCAGCAGCTTGGCGCCAGGCACAGATACGCAGTATTTT

v_gene: TRBV9
d_gene: -
j_gene: TRBJ2-3
abundance: once
len: 16
CDR3aa: CASSPEGRESTDTQYF
CDR3nt: TGTGCCAGCAGCCCCGAGGGGCGGGAAAGCACAGATACGCAGTATTTT

v_gene: TRBV2
d_gene: -
j_gene: TRBJ1-4
abundance: once
len: 15
CDR3aa: CATRREPSKVGKLFF
CDR3nt: TGTGCCACCCGACGAGAACCCTCGAAGGTTGGGAAACTGTTTTTT